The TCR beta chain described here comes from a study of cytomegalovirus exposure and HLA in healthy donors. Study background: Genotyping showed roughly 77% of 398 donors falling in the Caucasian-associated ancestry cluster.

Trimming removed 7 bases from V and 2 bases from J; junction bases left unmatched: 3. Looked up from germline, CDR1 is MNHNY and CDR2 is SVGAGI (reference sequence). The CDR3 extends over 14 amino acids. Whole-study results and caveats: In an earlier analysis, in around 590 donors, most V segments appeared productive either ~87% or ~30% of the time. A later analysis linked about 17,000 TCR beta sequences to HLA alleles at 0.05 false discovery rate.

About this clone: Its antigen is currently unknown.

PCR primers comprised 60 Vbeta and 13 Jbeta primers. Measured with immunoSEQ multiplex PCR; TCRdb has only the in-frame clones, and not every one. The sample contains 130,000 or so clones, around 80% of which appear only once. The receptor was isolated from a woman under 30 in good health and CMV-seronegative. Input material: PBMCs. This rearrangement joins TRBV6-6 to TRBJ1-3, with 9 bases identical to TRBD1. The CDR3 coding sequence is TGTGCCAGCACCCGACAGGGGGCTGGAAACACCATATATTTT. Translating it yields CASTRQGAGNTIYF.